The 25 T cell receptor beta chains reported below all come from one sample, sequenced in a study of shared T cell receptors in the human thymus. Profiled with immunoSEQ multiplex PCR; TCRdb holds only in-frame clones, not every one. The sample consists of 600,000 to 900,000 clones, 80% to 90% of them appearing once. The same data also went into a second study, on human thymus T cells.

Sequencing was carried out using thymocytes. Receptor source: a girl less than two years old with a congenital heart defect.

V and J are TRBV5-6 and TRBJ1-6, with D perhaps TRBD1 (5 bases). Germline lookup yields CDR1 SGHDT and CDR2 YYEEEE. V was cut by 4 bases and J by 8 bases, with 19 bases left in between. CDR3 length equals 16 residues. The CDR3 region is CASSTPTEQGDSPLHF. For the CDR3, the DNA is TGTGCCAGCAGCACCCCGACAGAACAAGGGGATTCACCCCTCCACTTT.

The chain carries TRBV5-6 and TRBJ1-6; TRBD1 matches 11 bases. V shed 1 base and J 4 bases; nucleotides not matched to a gene: 10. Looked up from germline, CDR1 is SGHDT and CDR2 is YYEEEE. The CDR3 is 19 residues long. CDR3 coding DNA: TGTGCCAGCAGCTTGTTGGGACAGGGGGGTCGGGAGTATAATTCACCCCTCCACTTT. Translating it yields CASSLLGQGGREYNSPLHF.

V usage is TRBV5-1 and J usage is TRBJ2-7; 8 bases match TRBD1. The CDR3 contains 14 residues. Germline CDR1 and CDR2: SGHRS and YFSETQ. With 0 bases clipped from V and 6 bases from J, the junction kept 5 bases outside the gene matches. The CDR3 coding sequence is TGCGCCAGCAGCTTGGGACAGGGGACAACCGAGCAGTACTTC. As protein: CASSLGQGTTEQYF. Looking up the rest from reference TRBV5-1 and TRBJ2-7 gives the full variable domain: KAGVTQTPRYLIKTRGQQVTLSCSPISGHRSVSWYQQTPGQGLQFLFEYFSETQRNKGNFPGRFSGRQFSNSRSEMNVSTLELGDSALYLCASSLGQGTTEQYFGPGTRLTVT.

The chain recombines TRBV11-1 with TRBJ1-5; 8 positions agree with TRBD1. Trimming cost V 1 base and J 4 bases; bases outside gene matches: 3. Germline CDR1 SGHAT, CDR2 FQDESV (reference sequence). This CDR3 contains 15 residues. The CDR3 nucleotides are TGTGCCAGCAGCTTAGAGGGGGACAGGAATCAGCCCCAGCATTTT. Translation gives CASSLEGDRNQPQHF.

In regard to this clone: At one of its ends the junction is not consistent with the germline gene, which may arise from a read error. The J gene is TRBJ1-3, the V gene TRBV27; D uncertain. CDR3 length: 16 amino acids. From germline, CDR1 is MNHEY and CDR2 SMNVEV (reference sequence). Here the CDR3 DNA reads TGTGCCAGCAGTCTATCAGCGACGAGCTCTGGAAACACCATATATTTT. Protein sequence: CASSLSATSSGNTIYF.

The J gene is TRBJ1-2, the V gene TRBV4-3; perhaps TRBD1 as D (6 bases). Germline V gene lookup returns CDR1 LGHNA and CDR2 YSLEER. V was pared by 1 base and J by 4 bases, with 16 bases between. The CDR3 consists of 16 residues. DNA of the CDR3: TGCGCCAGCAGCCAAGTCAGGTCAGGGGAGAGCTATGGCTACACCTTC. Translated: CASSQVRSGESYGYTF.

The chain uses TRBV5-6 and TRBJ1-6; D may be TRBD1 (6 bases). The V gene lost 2 bases and the J gene lost 3 bases, with 12 bases spanning the gap. CDR1 is SGHDT, CDR2 YYEEEE, per germline. The CDR3 covers 16 residues. The CDR3 reads CASSFTDSLYNSPLHF. CDR3 coding DNA: TGTGCCAGCAGCTTTACGGACAGTCTCTATAATTCACCCCTCCACTTT.

The chain is built from TRBV25-1 and TRBJ2-5, with 8 bases identical to TRBD1. Germline V gives CDR1 MGHDK, CDR2 SYGVNS. This CDR3 is built from 16 residues. Trimming cost V 3 bases and J 4 bases; bases outside gene matches: 10. CDR3 coding DNA: TGTGCCAGCAGTGAGGGCACCAGGGGGCGCATAGAGACCCAGTACTTC. Encoded protein: CASSEGTRGRIETQYF.

V gene TRBV11-2 combines with J gene TRBJ1-1; 9 nucleotides agree with TRBD1. The CDR3 loop spans 17 amino acids. From germline, CDR1 is SGHAT and CDR2 FQNNGV. Trimming removed 5 bases from V and 5 bases from J; junction bases left unmatched: 15. CDR3 protein: CASSPEGQGKGETEAFF. The CDR3 DNA reads TGTGCCAGCAGCCCCGAAGGACAGGGGAAAGGCGAGACTGAAGCTTTCTTT. Full variable domain (outside the CDR3, taken from reference TRBV11-2 and TRBJ1-1): EAGVAQSPRYKIIEKRQSVAFWCNPISGHATLYWYQQILGQGPKLLIQFQNNGVVDDSQLPKDRFSAERLKGVDSTLKIQPAKLEDSAVYLCASSPEGQGKGETEAFFGQGTRLTVV.

J is TRBJ1-1 and V is TRBV5-1; no reliable D call. CDR1 SGHRS and CDR2 YFSETQ come from the germline V gene. The V end lost 1 base, the J end lost 5 bases, and 18 bases lay between the germline ends. This CDR3 spans 16 amino acids. The CDR3 sequence is CASSLIAGPRGTEAFF. The CDR3 bases are TGCGCCAGCAGCTTGATTGCCGGGCCGCGGGGTACTGAAGCTTTCTTT.

V gene TRBV7-9 combines with J gene TRBJ1-1, with a possible D match to TRBD1 (6 bases). Trimming stripped 4 bases from V and 1 base from J, with 13 bases between. Germline V gene data show CDR1 as SEHNR and CDR2 as FQNEAQ (reference sequence). The CDR3 consists of 15 residues. CDR3 residues: CASSCRGARNTEAFF. CDR3 DNA sequence: TGTGCCAGCAGCTGCCGGGGGGCCAGGAACACTGAAGCTTTCTTT.

This chain joins TRBV7-2 and TRBJ1-2; 9 bases map to TRBD1. The CDR3 length is 16 residues. Germline CDR1 is SGHTA and CDR2 is FQGNSA. J lost 3 bases, V lost 3 bases, and 8 bases had no gene match. The CDR3: CASSLPGTGCDYGYTF. The CDR3 bases are TGTGCCAGCAGCTTGCCCGGGACAGGGTGTGACTATGGCTACACCTTC.

The chain links TRBV2 to TRBJ2-4; 11 bases are a match to TRBD1. Per germline, CDR1 SNHLY and CDR2 FYNNEI. Trimming at V came to 6 bases and at J to 5 bases, leaving 6 bases not matched to a gene. The CDR3 has 15 amino acids. CDR3 region: CASRSGQGAENIQYF. CDR3 DNA: TGTGCCAGCAGATCCGGACAGGGGGCGGAAAACATTCAGTACTTC.

The rearrangement joins TRBV28 to TRBJ1-2; weak D call: TRBD1 (6 bases). V was clipped by 3 bases and J by 8 bases, with 13 bases between them. This CDR3 has 13 amino acids. Germline V gene sequence: CDR1 MDHEN, CDR2 SYDVKM. The CDR3 sequence: CASSFDRGAGYTF. CDR3 coding DNA: TGTGCCAGCAGTTTTGACCGGGGGGCAGGCTACACCTTC.

The chain uses TRBV5-1 and TRBJ2-3; the match to TRBD2 covers 10 bases. The CDR3 loop spans 16 amino acids. Unmatched junction bases numbered 8, after V lost 4 bases and J lost 3 bases. CDR1 SGHRS and CDR2 YFSETQ come from the germline V gene. CDR3 nucleotide sequence: TGCGCCAGCAGCATTAGCGGGGGGAGGAGAACAGATACGCAGTATTTT. It specifies CASSISGGRRTDTQYF.

The V gene is TRBV7-9, the J gene TRBJ1-1; 9 nucleotides align to TRBD1. Looked up from germline, CDR1 is SEHNR and CDR2 is FQNEAQ (reference sequence). V shed 4 bases, J shed 4 bases, and the junction held 13 bases outside the gene matches. CDR3 length equals 17 residues. The CDR3: CASSYLRQGVDGTEAFF. The CDR3 nucleotides are TGTGCCAGCAGCTACCTAAGACAGGGGGTAGATGGCACTGAAGCTTTCTTT. The full variable domain, with the rest looked up from reference TRBV7-9 and TRBJ1-1, is DTGVSQNPRHKITKRGQNVTFRCDPISEHNRLYWYRQTLGQGPEFLTYFQNEAQLEKSRLLSDRFSAERPKGSFSTLEIQRTEQGDSAMYLCASSYLRQGVDGTEAFFGQGTRLTVV.

The genes are TRBV4-1 and TRBJ2-3, with TRBD2 matching 8 bases. V shed 1 base, J shed 2 bases, and the junction held 5 bases outside the gene matches. CDR1 and CDR2 (germline): MGHRA, YSYEKL. The length of the CDR3 is 16 residues. CDR3 in amino acids: CASSQGGGLFTDTQYF. DNA of the CDR3: TGCGCCAGCAGCCAAGGCGGGGGGCTGTTCACAGATACGCAGTATTTT.

V and J are TRBV28 and TRBJ1-5; 9 bases agree with TRBD1. V gave up 8 bases and J gave up 2 bases; unmatched junction bases: 4. The CDR3 is 14 amino acids. The germline V gene encodes CDR1 MDHEN and CDR2 SYDVKM. The CDR3 sequence is CASGDREGNQPQHF. CDR3 nucleotide sequence: TGTGCCAGCGGGGACAGGGAGGGCAATCAGCCCCAGCATTTT.

This sequence joins TRBV9 and TRBJ2-7; weak D call: TRBD1 (6 bases). The CDR3 runs to 15 residues. V was pared by 1 base and J by 2 bases, with 13 bases between. The germline V gene has CDR1 SGDLS and CDR2 YYNGEE. CDR3 bases: TGTGCCAGCAGCGTACGGGGCAGGGGAACCTACGAGCAGTACTTC. Encoded protein: CASSVRGRGTYEQYF. The full variable domain, completed using reference TRBV9 and TRBJ2-7, is DSGVTQTPKHLITATGQRVTLRCSPRSGDLSVYWYQQSLDQGLQFLIQYYNGEERAKGNILERFSAQQFPDLHSELNLSSLELGDSALYFCASSVRGRGTYEQYFGPGTRLTVT.

V is TRBV2 and J is TRBJ1-2; possible D gene TRBD1, 6 bases. Looked up from germline, CDR1 is SNHLY and CDR2 is FYNNEI. Trimming pared 6 bases from V and 6 bases from J, leaving 11 bases between. This CDR3 comprises 12 residues. CDR3 DNA sequence: TGTGCCAGCAGCTGGAACAGGGATGGCTACACCTTC. Amino acids: CASSWNRDGYTF.

This clone turned up a few times. The chain couples TRBV4-3 to TRBJ1-5, with 11 positions matching TRBD1. Germline V gene data show CDR1 as LGHNA and CDR2 as YSLEER. The CDR3 runs to 18 residues. V shed 4 bases and J 0 bases; nucleotides not matched to a gene: 8. The CDR3 nucleotides are TGCGCCAGCAGCCTACGGGACAGGGGGGGGTATAGCAATCAGCCCCAGCATTTT. Translation: CASSLRDRGGYSNQPQHF.

This clone was counted a few times. The V call is TRBV10-3, the J call TRBJ2-3; TRBD2 agrees at 8 bases. The J segment lost 6 bases and the V segment lost 8 bases, leaving 4 bases of the junction unmatched. CDR3 size: 12 residues. Germline V gene lookup returns CDR1 ENHRY and CDR2 SYGVKD. CDR3 residues: CAIGTSQDTQYF. CDR3 coding DNA: TGTGCCATCGGGACTAGTCAGGATACGCAGTATTTT.

The chain is built from TRBV7-3 and TRBJ1-6; D is perhaps TRBD1 (6 bases). Trimming took 1 base from V and 10 from J, leaving 20 bases between them. CDR3 size: 17 residues. CDR1 is SGHTA, CDR2 FQGTGA, per germline. The CDR3 region is CASSLKGEQGLDSPLHF. For the CDR3, the DNA is TGTGCCAGCAGCTTAAAGGGAGAACAGGGATTGGACTCACCCCTCCACTTT. Full variable domain (outside the CDR3, taken from reference TRBV7-3 and TRBJ1-6): GAGVSQTPSNKVTEKGKYVELRCDPISGHTALYWYRQSLGQGPEFLIYFQGTGAADDSGLPNDRFFAVRPEGSVSTLKIQRTERGDSAVYLCASSLKGEQGLDSPLHFGNGTRLTVT.

On this clone: A junction end diverges from the germline sequence, so it may reflect a read error. V usage is TRBV6-5 and J usage is TRBJ2-7; 9 positions match TRBD2. This CDR3 is 16 amino acids long. Germline CDR1 is MNHEY and CDR2 is SVGAGI. CDR3 region: CARSSIFSGRLYEQYF. CDR3 nucleotide sequence: TGTGCCAGAAGTTCCATTTTTAGCGGGAGACTCTACGAGCAGTACTTC.

The gene calls are TRBV14 and TRBJ2-7; D unresolved. Trimming cost V 1 base and J 12 bases, with 19 bases left between them. The length of the CDR3 is 14 residues. The germline V gene encodes CDR1 SGHDN and CDR2 FVKESK. The CDR3 loop reads CASSQVWAAWVLYF. The CDR3, as DNA: TGTGCCAGCAGCCAAGTTTGGGCAGCTTGGGTGCTGTACTTC.